The 32 T cell receptor beta chains presented below share a single source sample, sequenced in a study of OX40 agonist ivuxolimab in advanced cancers. Profiled with immunoSEQ multiplex PCR; TCRdb holds only in-frame clones, not every one. Of 95,000 to 150,000 clones detected, 80% to 90% appear once; the ten largest clones hold 0.5% to 0.7%. The sample consisted of CD4+ or CD8+ T cells sorted from blood, taken in a trial of the OX40 agonist ivuxolimab. Receptors were obtained from an adult with an advanced solid tumor such as melanoma, head and neck, liver or kidney cancer.

V and J are TRBV5-1 and TRBJ2-1; D unclear. CDR3 length equals 18 residues. V dropped 4 bases and J dropped 0 bases, with 20 bases sitting between them. Looked up from germline, CDR1 is SGHRS and CDR2 is YFSETQ. In nucleotides, the CDR3 is TGCGCCAGCAGCCTACCCCTTGGTGGCGGTAGCTCCTACAATGAGCAGTTCTTC. Amino acids: CASSLPLGGGSSYNEQFF.

This chain uses TRBV15 with TRBJ2-7; D remains ambiguous. CDR3 length: 13 residues. CDR1 LNHNV and CDR2 YYDKDF come from the germline V gene (reference sequence). Trimming removed 0 bases at V and 4 bases at J, with 7 bases between. CDR3 region: CATSRDKDYEQYF. The CDR3 DNA reads as TGTGCCACCAGCAGAGATAAGGATTACGAGCAGTACTTC.

This clone appeared a single time. The chain links TRBV9 to TRBJ2-5, with 11 bases identical to TRBD2. Germline V gene data show CDR1 as SGDLS and CDR2 as YYNGEE. Trimming cost V 4 bases and J 4 bases; bases outside gene matches: 6. This CDR3 has 15 amino acids. The chain's CDR3 is CASSSRLAGPETQYF. In nucleotides, the CDR3 is TGTGCCAGCAGCTCCAGACTAGCGGGGCCAGAGACCCAGTACTTC.

The genes are TRBV10-2 and TRBJ2-7, with TRBD2 matching 8 bases. The germline CDR1 and CDR2 sequences are WSHSY and SAAADI. The length of the CDR3 is 15 residues. V gave up 3 bases and J gave up 0 bases; unmatched junction bases: 4. The DNA for the CDR3 is TGCGCCAGCAGTGAACCGGGGGGGCCCTCCTACGAGCAGTACTTC. It is translated as CASSEPGGPSYEQYF.

This rearrangement joins TRBV7-2 to TRBJ2-7, with TRBD1 matching over 9 bases. The CDR3 totals 14 residues. Germline V gene data show CDR1 as SGHTA and CDR2 as FQGNSA. The junction had 8 bases not matched to a gene; V was cut back by 5 bases and J by 6 bases. The CDR3 sequence is CASSLGQGRREQYF. Written as DNA, the CDR3 is TGTGCCAGCAGCCTTGGACAGGGGAGGCGCGAGCAGTACTTC.

V usage is TRBV28 and J usage is TRBJ1-2, with 8 bases lining up with TRBD1. Trimming removed 4 bases from V and 2 bases from J; junction bases left unmatched: 6. The CDR3 loop spans 15 amino acids. The germline CDR1 and CDR2 sequences are MDHEN and SYDVKM. The CDR3 sequence: CASSSSRGLNYGYTF. The DNA of the CDR3 is TGTGCCAGCAGTTCCTCCAGGGGGCTCAACTATGGCTACACCTTC.

V and J are TRBV15 and TRBJ1-2, with D possibly being TRBD1 (5 bases). The CDR3 consists of 15 residues. CDR1 LNHNV and CDR2 YYDKDF come from the germline V gene (reference sequence). Trimming removed 3 bases from V and 4 bases from J, with 15 bases in between. CDR3 region: CATSRGRAETYGYTF. For the CDR3, the DNA is TGTGCCACCAGCAGGGGGCGGGCAGAGACCTATGGCTACACCTTC.

J is TRBJ2-2 and V is TRBV4-1, with a possible D match to TRBD2 (5 bases). Germline V gene data show CDR1 as MGHRA and CDR2 as YSYEKL. The CDR3 has 16 residues. Between the trimmed V and J ends, which lost 0 bases and 6 bases, there was a span of 14 bases. CDR3 amino acids: CASSQDRETPPGELFF. CDR3 nucleotides: TGCGCCAGCAGCCAAGATAGGGAGACACCCCCCGGGGAGCTGTTTTTT.

V is TRBV28 and J is TRBJ1-2, with D maybe TRBD1 (6 bases). Germline-derived CDR1 and CDR2 are MDHEN and SYDVKM. Between the trimmed V and J ends, which lost 8 bases and 8 bases, there was a span of 15 bases. This CDR3 is built from 12 residues. The CDR3 here is CASQSGGLGYTF. The CDR3 nucleotides read TGTGCCAGCCAGAGTGGGGGCCTGGGCTACACCTTC.

This clone appeared a single time. The chain uses TRBV12-5 and TRBJ2-5; no definite D call. This CDR3 spans 13 amino acids. Trimming took off 2 bases at V and 5 bases at J, with 9 bases between the two ends. Germline CDR1 LGHNT, CDR2 FRNRAP. This CDR3 reads CASGLQVEETQYF. In DNA, the CDR3 is TGTGCTAGTGGTTTGCAGGTGGAGGAGACCCAGTACTTC.

V and J are TRBV5-1 and TRBJ2-2; D is possibly TRBD2 (7 bases). V was cut by 3 bases and J by 5 bases, with 14 bases left in between. The CDR3 has 15 amino acids. CDR1 is SGHRS, CDR2 YFSETQ, per germline. The CDR3 DNA reads as TGCGCCAGCAGCTCGGGAGGCACAGGGACCGGGGAGCTGTTTTTT. Its protein product is CASSSGGTGTGELFF.

The CDR3 DNA reads as TGCGCCAGCAGCCAAGGGCATGGGGACACCGGGGAGCTGTTTTTT. It is translated as CASSQGHGDTGELFF. This rearrangement joins TRBV4-3 to TRBJ2-2; D not certain. CDR1 is LGHNA, CDR2 YSLEER, per germline. The V and J ends lost 1 base and 3 bases respectively, with 9 bases between them. This CDR3 has 15 amino acids.

The chain carries TRBV28 and TRBJ2-7, with a possible D match to TRBD1 (6 bases). The CDR3 covers 16 residues. V was pared by 4 bases and J by 4 bases, with 20 bases between. Germline assignment: CDR1 MDHEN and CDR2 SYDVKM. CDR3: CASSSPSGTPEYEQYF. The CDR3, as DNA: TGTGCCAGCAGTTCCCCCTCCGGGACACCGGAATACGAGCAGTACTTC.

The chain carries TRBV7-2 and TRBJ1-1; D remains ambiguous. The V end lost 6 bases, the J end lost 0 bases, and 5 bases lay between the germline ends. Germline CDR1 and CDR2: SGHTA and FQGNSA. CDR3 length: 12 residues. Here the CDR3 DNA reads TGTGCCAGCAGGGTGATGAACACTGAAGCTTTCTTT. It translates to CASRVMNTEAFF.

The chain links TRBV28 to TRBJ1-6; D is uncertain. The length of the CDR3 is 16 residues. V was pared by 6 bases and J by 0 bases, with 12 bases between. Germline V gives CDR1 MDHEN, CDR2 SYDVKM. The CDR3 is CASSSPGSSYNSPLHF. For the CDR3, the DNA is TGTGCCAGCAGCTCCCCAGGTAGCTCCTATAATTCACCCCTCCACTTT. Using reference TRBV28 and TRBJ1-6 for the parts outside the CDR3, the full variable domain is DVKVTQSSRYLVKRTGEKVFLECVQDMDHENMFWYRQDPGLGLRLIYFSYDVKMKEKGDIPEGYSVSREKKERFSLILESASTNQTSMYLCASSSPGSSYNSPLHFGNGTRLTVT.

V gene TRBV7-2 combines with J gene TRBJ2-5; D may be TRBD2 (5 bases). The CDR3 contains 14 residues. V lost 4 bases to trimming and J lost 1 base, with 10 bases between them. Germline V CDR1 and CDR2: SGHTA, FQGNSA. Written as DNA, the CDR3 is TGTGCCAGCAGCTACGCCGGGATCCAAGAGACCCAGTACTTC. It yields the protein CASSYAGIQETQYF.

The chain joins TRBV6-5 to TRBJ1-5; 9 bases agree with TRBD1. V lost 3 bases and J lost 4; bases outside the gene matches: 4. Per the germline V gene, CDR1 is MNHEY and CDR2 is SVGAGI. CDR3 length equals 15 residues. CDR3 residues: CASSYGGTGNQPQHF. In DNA, the CDR3 is TGTGCCAGCAGTTATGGAGGGACAGGGAATCAGCCCCAGCATTTT.

The CDR3 region has the DNA TGCGCCAGCAGTCAATCCGGCGCTAGCGGGTCATCCAACACCGGGGAGCTGTTTTTT. Translated: CASSQSGASGSSNTGELFF. The chain uses TRBV23-1 and TRBJ2-2, with 8 bases matching TRBD2. TRBV23-1 is an ORF, and what it does is uncertain. V gave up 0 bases and J gave up 2 bases; unmatched junction bases: 11. The CDR3 runs to 19 residues.

This clone turned up a few times. The CDR3 DNA reads TGTGCCATCCAATACTCGGCGATTTACAATGAGCAGTTCTTC. It is translated as CAIQYSAIYNEQFF. The chain is built from TRBV10-3 and TRBJ2-1; D is unclear. V lost 8 bases and J lost 4, with 15 bases in between. This CDR3 comprises 14 residues. Germline V lookup: CDR1 ENHRY, CDR2 SYGVKD.

CDR3 residues: CASSSLLRGGYEQFF. The CDR3 DNA reads as TGTGCCAGCAGCTCCCTGTTGCGGGGGGGGTATGAGCAGTTCTTC. V is TRBV7-2 and J is TRBJ2-1; 9 bases fit TRBD2. Germline CDR1 reads SGHTA; CDR2 reads FQGNSA. The CDR3 sequence is 15 residues long. Trimming removed 4 bases from V and 8 bases from J; junction bases left unmatched: 9.

The J gene is TRBJ1-5, the V gene TRBV6-4; the match to TRBD1 covers 11 bases. This CDR3 contains 20 residues. Germline CDR1 MRHNA, CDR2 SNTAGT. Germline trimming cut 2 bases from V and 1 base from J; bases unmatched to any gene: 13. In DNA form, the CDR3 reads TGTGCCAGCAGTGACCAAATGTCGGACAGGGGGCCGAAGAGCAATCAGCCCCAGCATTTT. This codes for CASSDQMSDRGPKSNQPQHF.

This chain connects TRBV19 to TRBJ2-5; D may be TRBD2 (6 bases). V was pared by 4 bases and J by 5 bases, with 17 bases between. The CDR3 loop spans 15 amino acids. Germline CDR1 LNHDA, CDR2 SQIVND (reference sequence). DNA for the CDR3: TGTGCCAGTAGTAGATGGGACGGCGGGGAGGAGACCCAGTACTTC. Encoded protein: CASSRWDGGEETQYF.

This chain uses TRBV7-9 with TRBJ1-5; 9 bases fit TRBD1. This CDR3 is 15 amino acids long. With V trimmed by 4 bases and J by 3 bases, 4 bases remained unmatched. Germline loops: CDR1 SEHNR, CDR2 FQNEAQ (reference sequence). CDR3: CASSSDRGPNQPQHF. In nucleotides, the CDR3 is TGTGCCAGCAGCTCGGACAGGGGCCCCAATCAGCCCCAGCATTTT.

This chain links TRBV5-1 with TRBJ2-7, with D unclear. V was shortened by 0 bases and J by 2 bases, with 6 bases between the two germline ends. Germline V gives CDR1 SGHRS, CDR2 YFSETQ. This CDR3 has 13 residues. For the CDR3, the DNA is TGCGCCAGCAGCTTGGAGGCAGCCTACGAGCAGTACTTC. As protein: CASSLEAAYEQYF.

The chain links TRBV2 to TRBJ2-3; D unclear. CDR3 length equals 11 residues. Trimming cost V 8 bases and J 4 bases, with 7 bases left between them. The germline CDR1 and CDR2 sequences are SNHLY and FYNNEI. CDR3 bases: TGTGCCAGCCAGGTCGCAGATACGCAGTATTTT. Protein: CASQVADTQYF.

The rearrangement uses TRBV28 and TRBJ1-5, with a weak D call TRBD1 (5 bases). CDR1 is MDHEN and CDR2 is SYDVKM in the germline V gene. This CDR3 comprises 14 residues. V was cut by 6 bases and J by 9 bases, with 18 bases left in between. The CDR3 loop is CASRGGGASGPQHF. The DNA for the CDR3 is TGTGCCAGCAGGGGGGGAGGGGCCTCGGGGCCCCAGCATTTT.

This clone was recorded a few times. DNA of the CDR3: TGTGCCAGCAGCCAAGGGCGTCAGAATTATCAGCCCCAGCATTTT. It specifies CASSQGRQNYQPQHF. This chain links TRBV4-2 with TRBJ1-5; the D is unclear. The CDR3 consists of 15 residues. Germline V gene sequence: CDR1 LGHNA, CDR2 YNFKEQ. With 1 base removed from V and 5 bases from J, the gap between germline ends came to 12 bases.

The chain is built from TRBV4-2 and TRBJ1-4, with 8 bases aligning to TRBD1. The CDR3 extends over 16 amino acids. Germline CDR1 reads LGHNA; CDR2 reads YNFKEQ. V lost 4 bases and J lost 6; bases outside the gene matches: 10. The DNA for the CDR3 is TGTGCCAGCAGCCGCGTATCGGGGACAGGAGATGAAAAACTGTTTTTT. Its translation: CASSRVSGTGDEKLFF.

The rearrangement links TRBV7-2 to TRBJ1-1; TRBD1 matches 8 bases. Trimming took 4 bases from V and 10 from J; bases not matched to a gene: 11. In germline, CDR1 is SGHTA, CDR2 FQGNSA. CDR3 length: 14 amino acids. The CDR3 sequence: CASSSDRGPSRAFF. The CDR3 DNA reads as TGTGCCAGCAGCTCTGACAGGGGCCCGAGTCGAGCTTTCTTT.

V is TRBV18 and J is TRBJ2-1; 10 bases align to TRBD2. Germline lookup yields CDR1 KGHSH and CDR2 LQKENI. V was clipped by 3 bases and J by 3 bases; unmatched bases: 2. The CDR3 has 15 amino acids. CDR3 bases: TGTGCCAGCTCACCGGGACTAGCGAACTACAATGAGCAGTTCTTC. It is translated as CASSPGLANYNEQFF.

This chain joins TRBV11-2 and TRBJ2-1; D not certain. Germline CDR1 is SGHAT and CDR2 is FQNNGV. The CDR3 length is 14 residues. Trimming stripped 0 bases from V and 6 bases from J, with 9 bases between. CDR3 protein: CASSLDEASNEQFF. CDR3 DNA: TGTGCCAGCAGCTTAGATGAGGCTAGCAATGAGCAGTTCTTC.

This CDR3 is CASSFGQGGTEAFF. DNA of the CDR3: TGCGCCAGCAGCTTCGGACAAGGCGGAACTGAAGCTTTCTTT. The chain recombines TRBV5-1 with TRBJ1-1, with a weak D call TRBD1 (5 bases). Germline V lookup: CDR1 SGHRS, CDR2 YFSETQ. The CDR3 totals 14 residues. Trimming removed 2 bases from V and 5 bases from J, with 13 bases in between. Full variable domain (rest looked up from reference TRBV5-1 and TRBJ1-1): KAGVTQTPRYLIKTRGQQVTLSCSPISGHRSVSWYQQTPGQGLQFLFEYFSETQRNKGNFPGRFSGRQFSNSRSEMNVSTLELGDSALYLCASSFGQGGTEAFFGQGTRLTVV.